This T cell receptor (beta chain) was sequenced for a study of beta chain features in type 1 diabetes. Study outcomes and limitations: For Type 1 diabetes patients, all four CD4+ subsets carried TCRB CDR3s that were moderately but significantly shorter. Lower insertion and higher deletion counts appeared at VDJ junctions in type 1 diabetes patients.

As concerns this clone: Its antigen is not known.

The V segment lost 3 bases and the J segment 10 bases; nucleotides outside the gene matches: 12. This CDR3 is built from 16 residues. Germline V CDR1 and CDR2: MGHRA, YSYEKL. Staining for CD45RO/CCR7/CD25/CD127/CD95/CD27 allowed sorting of CD4+ naive, central memory, regulatory and stem cell-like memory cells. Every isolated RNA sample was fully reverse transcribed, so sequencing captured expressed TCRB transcripts. The read count averaged roughly 3.5 million across naive, central memory and regulatory T cell samples. The table came from immunoSEQ multiplex PCR; TCRdb's copy has only in-frame clones and leaves some out. The sample holds a few hundred thousand clones; roughly 14% are singletons and the top ten take about 0.02%.

The chain uses TRBV4-1 and TRBJ1-6; 7 positions match TRBD1. Sequencing was done on a sample of naive CD4+ T cells from blood. The sequence was obtained from a man aged 25-40 years with type 1 diabetes. The CDR3 DNA follows: TGCGCCAGCAGCCATGAATATGACAGGGAGCAGTCACCCCTCCACTTT. Its protein product is CASSHEYDREQSPLHF.